This entry features one TCR beta chain sequence. The PCR had 60 Vbeta and 13 Jbeta primers. In the study's own analysis: Approximately 86 million unique TCR beta chains, 10 million to 14 million shared, were counted in a later analysis. Here immunoSEQ multiplex PCR was the method, and the copy in TCRdb shows in-frame clones only, minus some. That table gives V, J and clone size, and the DNA gave D and trimming. The sample has about 120,000 clones; 65% to 80% are singletons. This sample was taken from a study of cytomegalovirus exposure and HLA in healthy donors. The length of the CDR3 is 14 residues. CDR1 SGDLS and CDR2 YYNGEE come from the germline V gene.

The sequencing input was PBMCs. This sequence was found in a woman in her forties in good health and CMV-seropositive. The chain couples TRBV9 to TRBJ2-5; D might be TRBD2 (6 bases). Near its end, the DNA agrees better with TRBJ2-7, so the J call may be wrong. The CDR3 sequence: CASSVRWEANEQYF. DNA for the CDR3: TGTGCCAGCAGCGTAAGGTGGGAGGCTAACGAGCAGTACTTC.